This TCR beta chain was recorded in a study of blood T cell repertoires in COVID-19. The overall study: Sources were T cells, B-cell-depleted T cells, or PBMCs; the material itself was cDNA or gDNA.

In the original processing: Using reference gene primer amplification, nucleated cell counts were estimated. Assay used: immunoSEQ multiplex PCR; TCRdb lists only in-frame clones, some missing. V and J calls and clone size come straight from that table; D and trimming were deduced from the DNA. The sample lists about 230,000 clones; about 85% were seen once. Germline-derived CDR1 and CDR2 are SGDLS and YYNGEE. The length of the CDR3 is 15 residues. V lost 0 bases, J lost 8 bases, and 15 bases lay in between. This TCR came from an elderly woman with active or convalescent COVID-19. The sample comprised peripheral blood. The chain couples TRBV9 to TRBJ2-1, with D perhaps matching TRBD2 (6 bases). As DNA, the CDR3 is TGTGCCAGCAGCGTAGGGAACGGGAGATCGGATGAGCAGTTCTTC. The encoded protein is CASSVGNGRSDEQFF.